Presented here are 31 T cell receptor beta chains from one specimen sequenced in a study of cytomegalovirus exposure and HLA in healthy donors (dated by TCRdb to about 2017). Libraries were constructed by the immunoSEQ multiplex PCR assay. The multiplex PCR relied on a mix of 60 forward primers for TCR Vbeta segments and 13 reverse primers for TCR Jbeta segments. TCRdb holds this immuneACCESS table with in-frame rearrangements only. Some clones are missing; in checked studies, unresolved V genes explain under half, and the rest has no known cause. The sample records roughly 150,000 clones, 70% to 90% of which are singletons. The ten largest account for about 2.4% of the sample. The sequenced sample was PBMCs. These receptors all come from a man in his thirties or forties in good health and CMV-seropositive.

This rearrangement joins TRBV11-3 to TRBJ2-1, with TRBD2 matching 11 bases. Germline CDR1 SGHNT, CDR2 YENEEA. The CDR3 loop spans 15 amino acids. V lost 3 bases to trimming and J lost 10 bases; unmatched junction nucleotides: 8. Here the CDR3 DNA reads TGTGCCAGCAGCTTCAGACTAGCGGGGCTTAGGGAGCAGTTCTTC. It is translated as CASSFRLAGLREQFF. Combining the CDR3 with reference TRBV11-3 and TRBJ2-1 gives the whole variable domain EAGVVQSPRYKIIEKKQPVAFWCNPISGHNTLYWYLQNLGQGPELLIRYENEEAVDDSQLPKDRFSAERLKGVDSTLKIQPAELGDSAVYLCASSFRLAGLREQFFGPGTRLTVL.

The CDR3 DNA sequence: TGTGCCAGCTCACATCGACAATCCTCTGAGGGAAACACCATATATTTT. Translated: CASSHRQSSEGNTIYF. J is TRBJ1-3 and V is TRBV18, with D unclear. Germline V gene lookup returns CDR1 KGHSH and CDR2 LQKENI. The CDR3 is 16 amino acids. V was cut by 4 bases and J by 4 bases, with 17 bases left in between.

This clone was observed a single time. The rearrangement uses TRBV9 and TRBJ1-2; 12 nucleotides align to TRBD1. V lost 2 bases to trimming and J lost 2 bases; unmatched junction nucleotides: 1. Germline CDR1 reads SGDLS; CDR2 reads YYNGEE. This CDR3 region has 15 residues. The DNA for the CDR3 is TGTGCCAGCAGCGTGGGACAGGGGGCCAACTATGGCTACACCTTC. This gives the protein CASSVGQGANYGYTF.

This clone was seen once. J is TRBJ2-7 and V is TRBV29-1; weak D call: TRBD1 (5 bases). V was pared by 7 bases and J by 6 bases, with 16 bases between. This CDR3 spans 12 amino acids. Germline CDR1 is SQVTM and CDR2 is ANQGSEA. The CDR3 loop reads CSAAQETGEQYF. The CDR3 nucleotides read TGCAGCGCCGCACAGGAGACGGGCGAGCAGTACTTC.

The J gene is TRBJ2-6, the V gene TRBV7-9, with D perhaps matching TRBD2 (6 bases). Germline lookup yields CDR1 SEHNR and CDR2 FQNEAQ (reference sequence). This CDR3 is built from 15 residues. Trimming stripped 2 bases from V and 2 bases from J, with 7 bases between. CDR3 in DNA: TGTGCCAGCAGCTTAACGGGGGCTGGGGCCAACGTCCTGACTTTC. Protein product: CASSLTGAGANVLTF.

This rearrangement joins TRBV10-2 to TRBJ2-1; 8 positions agree with TRBD2. V trimming: 5 bases; J trimming: 0 bases; junction bases outside the gene matches: 18. The CDR3 has 20 amino acids. Per the germline V gene, CDR1 is WSHSY and CDR2 is SAAADI. CDR3 amino acids: CASSPLLGGASGYSYNEQFF. CDR3 nucleotide sequence: TGCGCCAGCAGTCCCCTATTGGGGGGGGCTAGCGGGTACTCCTACAATGAGCAGTTCTTC.

This clone was found once. The chain employs TRBV14 and TRBJ1-1, with D possibly matching TRBD1 (5 bases). The CDR3 runs 14 residues. Trimming stripped 4 bases from V and 2 bases from J, with 11 bases between. CDR1 and CDR2 from the germline V gene are SGHDN and FVKESK. CDR3 nucleotide sequence: TGTGCCAGCAGCCCCAAGGGACTCAACACTGAAGCTTTCTTT. Its translation: CASSPKGLNTEAFF.

The CDR3 coding sequence is TGCGCCAGCAGCCAAGACGGACGAGGGACCTACGAGCAGTACTTC. Its translation: CASSQDGRGTYEQYF. The chain is built from TRBV4-1 and TRBJ2-7, with TRBD2 as a possible D gene (5 bases). The CDR3 length is 15 residues. Germline V lookup: CDR1 MGHRA, CDR2 YSYEKL. Trimming stripped 0 bases from V and 2 bases from J, with 11 bases between.

V is TRBV6-1 and J is TRBJ1-1; TRBD1 might be the D (6 bases). CDR3 length equals 13 residues. The germline V gene has CDR1 MNHNS and CDR2 SASEGT. The germline V and J ends were trimmed by 6 bases and 0 bases, with 8 bases remaining between them. The DNA for the CDR3 is TGTGCCAGCAGGCAGGGGTTGAACACTGAAGCTTTCTTT. Translating gives CASRQGLNTEAFF.

The genes are TRBV18 and TRBJ1-1; D is possibly TRBD1 (5 bases). Germline CDR1 is KGHSH and CDR2 is LQKENI. The V and J ends lost 6 bases and 7 bases respectively, with 24 bases between them. This CDR3 has 16 amino acids. CDR3 nucleotide sequence: TGTGCCAGCTCTCTTCAGGGCACGGCGGGGCATAATGAAGCTTTCTTT. It yields the protein CASSLQGTAGHNEAFF.

The V call is TRBV10-3, the J call TRBJ1-5; D uncertain. V lost 3 bases and J lost 3, with 15 bases in between. The CDR3 spans 16 residues. Germline-derived CDR1 and CDR2 are ENHRY and SYGVKD. The DNA of the CDR3 is TGTGCCATCAGTGATTTCTTGGTCAGTTCCAATCAGCCCCAGCATTTT. Its translation is CAISDFLVSSNQPQHF.

The chain couples TRBV2 to TRBJ2-7; the D gene is possibly TRBD2 (6 bases). V lost 7 bases and J lost 3, with 19 bases in between. The CDR3 is 15 residues long. Germline CDR1 is SNHLY and CDR2 is FYNNEI. CDR3 nucleotides: TGTGCCAGCATCCTAAGGGGTACTAGCAGCTACGAGCAGTACTTC. Its protein product is CASILRGTSSYEQYF. The full variable domain, its missing parts supplied by reference TRBV2 and TRBJ2-7, is EPEVTQTPSHQVTQMGQEVILRCVPISNHLYFYWYRQILGQKVEFLVSFYNNEISEKSEIFDDQFSVERPDGSNFTLKIRSTKLEDSAMYFCASILRGTSSYEQYFGPGTRLTVT.

The chain combines TRBV15 with TRBJ2-7; D ambiguous. Deletions cut 3 bases from V and 0 bases from J, with 6 bases between. Germline CDR1 and CDR2: LNHNV and YYDKDF (reference sequence). This CDR3 has 13 residues. The CDR3 DNA follows: TGTGCCACCAGCAGTTTCGGCTCCTACGAGCAGTACTTC. It encodes CATSSFGSYEQYF. Using reference TRBV15 and TRBJ2-7 for the parts outside the CDR3, the full variable domain is DAMVIQNPRYQVTQFGKPVTLSCSQTLNHNVMYWYQQKSSQAPKLLFHYYDKDFNNEADTPDNFQSRRPNTSFCFLDIRSPGLGDTAMYLCATSSFGSYEQYFGPGTRLTVT.

This chain uses TRBV6-1 with TRBJ2-7; 12 nucleotides agree with TRBD2. V lost 10 bases and J lost 1; bases outside the gene matches: 8. Germline V gives CDR1 MNHNS, CDR2 SASEGT. This CDR3 contains 15 residues. CDR3 nucleotide sequence: TGTGCCACCGAACCGACTAGCGGGAGTTCCTACGAGCAGTACGTC. Encoded protein: CATEPTSGSSYEQYV.

This chain joins TRBV4-3 and TRBJ2-7; D call uncertain. Looked up from germline, CDR1 is LGHNA and CDR2 is YSLEER. The CDR3 spans 15 residues. V lost 3 bases and J 0 bases, leaving 12 bases between the germline ends. The CDR3 DNA is TGCGCCAGCAGCCAGGTTTACAGCCTCTCCTACGAGCAGTACTTC. Amino acid sequence: CASSQVYSLSYEQYF.

The chain joins TRBV7-2 to TRBJ2-1; D remains unclear. The CDR3 loop spans 16 amino acids. Germline CDR1 and CDR2: SGHTA and FQGNSA. V was cut by 8 bases and J by 3 bases, with 20 bases left in between. CDR3 in amino acids: CASGQTTPQDYNEQFF. CDR3 bases: TGTGCCAGCGGCCAAACGACTCCCCAAGACTACAATGAGCAGTTCTTC.

The chain joins TRBV19 to TRBJ2-1; D perhaps matches TRBD2 (5 bases). The germline V gene encodes CDR1 LNHDA and CDR2 SQIVND (reference sequence). Deletions cut 3 bases from V and 3 bases from J, with 9 bases between. This CDR3 contains 14 residues. The CDR3 DNA reads as TGTGCCAGTAGTATCCGAGGACTCTACAATGAGCAGTTCTTC. It encodes CASSIRGLYNEQFF.

The chain is built from TRBV5-1 and TRBJ2-7, with 11 bases lining up with TRBD2. V gave up 1 base and J gave up 7 bases; unmatched junction bases: 7. Germline loops: CDR1 SGHRS, CDR2 YFSETQ. The CDR3 length is 15 residues. The CDR3 bases are TGCGCCAGCAGCTTGATAGCGGGAGGGTCGAGGGAGCAGTACTTC. Encoded protein: CASSLIAGGSREQYF. The full variable domain, completed using reference TRBV5-1 and TRBJ2-7, is KAGVTQTPRYLIKTRGQQVTLSCSPISGHRSVSWYQQTPGQGLQFLFEYFSETQRNKGNFPGRFSGRQFSNSRSEMNVSTLELGDSALYLCASSLIAGGSREQYFGPGTRLTVT.

As for this clone: The identical CDR3 is also encoded by other nucleotide sequences in the sample. This chain links TRBV9 with TRBJ1-4, with D possibly being TRBD1 (6 bases). In germline, CDR1 is SGDLS, CDR2 YYNGEE. Trimming took off 0 bases at V and 6 bases at J, with 12 bases between the two ends. The CDR3 runs to 15 residues. CDR3 sequence (DNA): TGTGCCAGCAGCGTAGCGACAGGACCCTATGAAAAACTGTTTTTT. It translates to CASSVATGPYEKLFF.

The chain combines TRBV4-3 with TRBJ2-6, with D unclear. Germline values: CDR1 LGHNA, CDR2 YSLEER. CDR3 length: 18 residues. The germline V and J ends were trimmed by 0 bases and 0 bases, with 12 bases remaining between them. This CDR3 reads CASSQDPQVLSGANVLTF. CDR3 bases: TGCGCCAGCAGCCAAGATCCGCAGGTCCTCTCTGGGGCCAACGTCCTGACTTTC.

The V call is TRBV25-1, the J call TRBJ2-3; TRBD2 is a possible D gene (6 bases). Germline V CDR1 and CDR2: MGHDK, SYGVNS. This CDR3 is 14 amino acids long. Trimming stripped 4 bases from V and 4 bases from J, with 12 bases between. CDR3 nucleotides: TGTGCCAGCAGTGGGTGGTGGGGGGCAGATACGCAGTATTTT. This translates into CASSGWWGADTQYF.

The chain carries TRBV2 and TRBJ1-5; 7 nucleotides line up with TRBD1. The CDR3 spans 14 residues. The germline gives CDR1 SNHLY, CDR2 FYNNEI. The V segment lost 4 bases and the J segment 4 bases; nucleotides outside the gene matches: 4. In DNA, the CDR3 is TGTGCCAGCAGTGCCAGGGGGAGGAATCAGCCCCAGCATTTT. This encodes CASSARGRNQPQHF.

V usage is TRBV19 and J usage is TRBJ2-3, with D maybe TRBD1 (6 bases). This CDR3 is built from 17 residues. Germline values: CDR1 LNHDA, CDR2 SQIVND (reference sequence). With 8 bases removed from V and 5 bases from J, the gap between germline ends came to 26 bases. CDR3 loop: CASDPMGGGQRGDTQYF. CDR3 in DNA: TGTGCCAGTGATCCTATGGGCGGAGGACAGCGCGGAGATACGCAGTATTTT.

The rearrangement links TRBV12-5 to TRBJ2-3; 12 bases agree with TRBD2. With V trimmed by 5 bases and J by 3 bases, 9 bases remained unmatched. The CDR3 runs to 17 residues. Germline loops: CDR1 LGHNT, CDR2 FRNRAP. CDR3 bases: TGTGCTAGTGGTGCGTCACTACTAGCGGGAGGTACAGATACGCAGTATTTT. Its protein product is CASGASLLAGGTDTQYF.

The CDR3 loop is CASSVRDRGVDTQYF. CDR3 bases: TGTGCCAGCAGTGTCCGGGACAGGGGTGTGGATACGCAGTATTTT. The rearrangement links TRBV2 to TRBJ2-3, with 10 bases that match TRBD1. Germline V gene lookup returns CDR1 SNHLY and CDR2 FYNNEI. The V segment lost 4 bases and the J segment 6 bases; nucleotides outside the gene matches: 7. The CDR3 loop spans 15 amino acids.

The gene calls are TRBV5-4 and TRBJ1-2; TRBD1 matches 11 bases. V lost 4 bases to trimming and J lost 6 bases; unmatched junction nucleotides: 5. Germline CDR1 is SGHNT and CDR2 is YYREEE (reference sequence). The CDR3 runs to 14 residues. For the CDR3, the DNA is TGTGCCAGCAGCGTGGGACAGGGGGACAATGGCTACACCTTC. Translation gives CASSVGQGDNGYTF.

Notes on this clone: At one boundary the junction diverges from the germline segment, which might be a read error. Other DNA sequences from this sample encode an identical CDR3 as well. The chain has TRBV7-3 and TRBJ2-1, with TRBD2 identical over 7 bases. This CDR3 spans 14 amino acids. The germline gives CDR1 SGHTA, CDR2 FQGTGA. The CDR3 sequence: CASSFAGVGSEQFF. CDR3 nucleotides: TGTGCCAGTAGCTTCGCGGGAGTCGGTAGTGAGCAGTTCTTC.

This clone occurred once. The V gene is TRBV29-1, the J gene TRBJ2-1; 8 bases fit TRBD1. Germline CDR1 and CDR2: SQVTM and ANQGSEA. The CDR3 sequence is 12 residues long. Trimming removed 5 bases from V and 10 bases from J; junction bases left unmatched: 7. The chain's CDR3 is CSVIPDRDEQFF. Here the CDR3 DNA reads TGCAGCGTTATACCGGACAGGGACGAGCAGTTCTTC.

The chain has TRBV7-6 and TRBJ2-5; 14 bases are a match to TRBD2. J gave up 5 bases and V 5 bases, and 4 bases lay outside the gene matches. This CDR3 spans 15 amino acids. CDR1 is SGHVS, CDR2 FNYEAQ, per germline. The DNA for the CDR3 is TGTGCCAGCAGCCCTCGGACTAGCGGGAGGGAGACCCAGTACTTC. Translation gives CASSPRTSGRETQYF.

The chain couples TRBV12-5 to TRBJ2-7, with a weak D call TRBD1 (6 bases). The length of the CDR3 is 13 residues. Germline lookup yields CDR1 LGHNT and CDR2 FRNRAP. V dropped 2 bases and J dropped 5 bases, with 10 bases sitting between them. The CDR3 is CASGLYRAHEQYV. The CDR3 coding sequence is TGTGCTAGTGGTTTGTACAGGGCCCACGAGCAGTACGTC.

V and J are TRBV15 and TRBJ2-1; 7 bases align to TRBD2. The V gene end was trimmed by 0 bases and the J gene end by 6 bases; junction bases not matched to a gene: 5. Germline values: CDR1 LNHNV, CDR2 YYDKDF (reference sequence). The CDR3 consists of 15 residues. DNA of the CDR3: TGTGCCACCAGCAGAGATGGGCGACTAGCCAATGAGCAGTTCTTC. Translating gives CATSRDGRLANEQFF.